The subject of this entry is one T cell receptor (beta chain). Its antigen is not identified. Produced via immunoSEQ multiplex PCR; TCRdb's table is partial and in-frame only. The sample has over 55,000 clones; about 87% are singletons. This entry belongs to a study of graft-versus-host responses after intestinal transplantation. About the research overall: Each patient got anti-thymocyte globulin induction, then tacrolimus and steroids for roughly 3 years.

Trimming took 2 bases from V and 9 from J; bases not matched to a gene: 12. The germline V gene encodes CDR1 LGHNA and CDR2 YSLEER. The CDR3 consists of 17 residues. Study-level findings and limits: GvH clones turned up in recipient marrow; some had shown up first in ileum or blood.

This sequence was found in a human donor who was the organ donor for an intestinal transplant. Here the sequenced sample was unstimulated CD4+ T cells sorted from spleen or lymph node cells, taken before transplant. The V and J genes are TRBV4-3 and TRBJ1-6; TRBD1 aligns across 8 bases. The CDR3 is CASSQTFGQGFGSPLHF. In DNA, the CDR3 is TGCGCCAGCAGCCAAACATTTGGACAGGGCTTTGGTTCACCCCTCCACTTT.